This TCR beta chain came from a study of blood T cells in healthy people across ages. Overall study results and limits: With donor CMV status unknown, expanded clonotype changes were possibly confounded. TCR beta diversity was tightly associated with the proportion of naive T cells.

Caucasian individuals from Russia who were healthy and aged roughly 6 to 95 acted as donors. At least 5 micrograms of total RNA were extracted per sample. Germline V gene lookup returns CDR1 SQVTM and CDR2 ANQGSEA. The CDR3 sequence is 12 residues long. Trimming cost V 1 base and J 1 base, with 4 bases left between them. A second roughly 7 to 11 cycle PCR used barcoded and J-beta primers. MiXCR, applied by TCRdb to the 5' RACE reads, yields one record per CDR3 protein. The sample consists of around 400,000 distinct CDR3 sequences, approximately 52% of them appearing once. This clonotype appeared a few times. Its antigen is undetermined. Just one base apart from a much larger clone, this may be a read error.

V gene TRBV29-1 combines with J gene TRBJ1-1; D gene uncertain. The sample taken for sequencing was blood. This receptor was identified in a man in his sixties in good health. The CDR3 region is CSVEVANTEAFF. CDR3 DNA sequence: TGCAGCGTTGAAGTGGCGAACACTGAAGCTTTCTTT.